Listed here is a single T cell receptor (beta chain). A read error may be the cause here, since a much bigger clone is one base away. This sample stems from a study of Graves' ophthalmopathy and Graves' hyperthyroidism. Amplifying from RNA transcripts, the study obtained TCR beta CDR3 regions. First-round RT-PCR employed HTBI primers, with a second-round multiplex PCR after it. Via MiXCR, TCRdb re-called the multiplex PCR reads, giving one row per CDR3 protein. The sample contains around 1,000,000 distinct CDR3 sequences, less than 45% of which appear only once. The CDR3 runs to 15 residues. Between the trimmed V and J ends, which lost 0 bases and 9 bases, there was a span of 15 bases.

The receptor was isolated from an adult man with Graves' hyperthyroidism. The chain carries TRBV12-3 or TRBV12-4 and TRBJ1-5, with a tentative D call TRBD1 (5 bases). Sequencing was performed on peripheral blood or thyroid tissue (not recorded which). CDR3 amino acids: CASSLAQGRDRPQHF. CDR3 bases: TGTGCCAGCAGTTTAGCGCAGGGAAGGGATCGGCCCCAGCATTTT.